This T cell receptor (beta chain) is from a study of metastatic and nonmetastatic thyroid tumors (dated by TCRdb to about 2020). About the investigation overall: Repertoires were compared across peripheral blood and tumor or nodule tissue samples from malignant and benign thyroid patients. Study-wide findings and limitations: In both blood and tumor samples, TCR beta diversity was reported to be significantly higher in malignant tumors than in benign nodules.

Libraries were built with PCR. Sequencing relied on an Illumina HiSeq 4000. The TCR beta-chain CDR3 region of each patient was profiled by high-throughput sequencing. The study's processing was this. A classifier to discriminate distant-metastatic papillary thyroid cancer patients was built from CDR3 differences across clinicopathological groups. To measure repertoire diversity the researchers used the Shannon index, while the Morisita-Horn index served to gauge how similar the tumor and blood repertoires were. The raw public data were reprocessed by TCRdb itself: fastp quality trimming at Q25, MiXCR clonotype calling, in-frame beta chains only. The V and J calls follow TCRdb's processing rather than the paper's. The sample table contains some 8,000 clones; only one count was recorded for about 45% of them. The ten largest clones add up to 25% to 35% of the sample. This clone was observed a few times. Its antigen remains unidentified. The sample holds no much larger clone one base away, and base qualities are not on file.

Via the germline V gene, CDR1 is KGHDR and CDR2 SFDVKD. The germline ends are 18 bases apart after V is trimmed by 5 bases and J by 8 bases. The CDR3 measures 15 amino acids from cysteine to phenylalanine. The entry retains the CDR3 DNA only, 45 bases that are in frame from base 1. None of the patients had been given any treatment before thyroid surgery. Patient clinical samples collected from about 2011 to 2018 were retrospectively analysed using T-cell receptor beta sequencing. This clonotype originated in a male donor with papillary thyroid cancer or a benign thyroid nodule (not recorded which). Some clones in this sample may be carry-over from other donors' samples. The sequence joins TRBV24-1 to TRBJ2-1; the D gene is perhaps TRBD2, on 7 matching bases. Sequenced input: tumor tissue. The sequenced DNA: TGTGCCACCAGTGTTGGGTGGGGGGGCCGTGATGAGCAGTTCTTC. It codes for CATSVGWGGRDEQFF.